This T cell receptor beta chain was documented in a study of blood T cell repertoires in COVID-19. Using immunoSEQ multiplex PCR, the repertoire was profiled, and TCRdb retains in-frame clones only, with some absent. The sample lists roughly 200,000 clones; around four fifths were seen once. This CDR3 is 16 amino acids long. V lost 3 bases, J lost 2 bases, and 5 bases stayed unmatched. The germline CDR1 and CDR2 sequences are ENHRY and SYGVKD. V gene TRBV10-3 combines with J gene TRBJ2-3; the match to TRBD2 covers 10 bases. This clonotype originated in a man aged 35 to 55 who had recovered from COVID-19. The sample was PBMCs or T cells enriched from blood (not recorded which). CDR3 coding DNA: TGTGCCATCAGTGAAGCGGGGGGGCGAGTCACAGATACGCAGTATTTT. Residues: CAISEAGGRVTDTQYF.